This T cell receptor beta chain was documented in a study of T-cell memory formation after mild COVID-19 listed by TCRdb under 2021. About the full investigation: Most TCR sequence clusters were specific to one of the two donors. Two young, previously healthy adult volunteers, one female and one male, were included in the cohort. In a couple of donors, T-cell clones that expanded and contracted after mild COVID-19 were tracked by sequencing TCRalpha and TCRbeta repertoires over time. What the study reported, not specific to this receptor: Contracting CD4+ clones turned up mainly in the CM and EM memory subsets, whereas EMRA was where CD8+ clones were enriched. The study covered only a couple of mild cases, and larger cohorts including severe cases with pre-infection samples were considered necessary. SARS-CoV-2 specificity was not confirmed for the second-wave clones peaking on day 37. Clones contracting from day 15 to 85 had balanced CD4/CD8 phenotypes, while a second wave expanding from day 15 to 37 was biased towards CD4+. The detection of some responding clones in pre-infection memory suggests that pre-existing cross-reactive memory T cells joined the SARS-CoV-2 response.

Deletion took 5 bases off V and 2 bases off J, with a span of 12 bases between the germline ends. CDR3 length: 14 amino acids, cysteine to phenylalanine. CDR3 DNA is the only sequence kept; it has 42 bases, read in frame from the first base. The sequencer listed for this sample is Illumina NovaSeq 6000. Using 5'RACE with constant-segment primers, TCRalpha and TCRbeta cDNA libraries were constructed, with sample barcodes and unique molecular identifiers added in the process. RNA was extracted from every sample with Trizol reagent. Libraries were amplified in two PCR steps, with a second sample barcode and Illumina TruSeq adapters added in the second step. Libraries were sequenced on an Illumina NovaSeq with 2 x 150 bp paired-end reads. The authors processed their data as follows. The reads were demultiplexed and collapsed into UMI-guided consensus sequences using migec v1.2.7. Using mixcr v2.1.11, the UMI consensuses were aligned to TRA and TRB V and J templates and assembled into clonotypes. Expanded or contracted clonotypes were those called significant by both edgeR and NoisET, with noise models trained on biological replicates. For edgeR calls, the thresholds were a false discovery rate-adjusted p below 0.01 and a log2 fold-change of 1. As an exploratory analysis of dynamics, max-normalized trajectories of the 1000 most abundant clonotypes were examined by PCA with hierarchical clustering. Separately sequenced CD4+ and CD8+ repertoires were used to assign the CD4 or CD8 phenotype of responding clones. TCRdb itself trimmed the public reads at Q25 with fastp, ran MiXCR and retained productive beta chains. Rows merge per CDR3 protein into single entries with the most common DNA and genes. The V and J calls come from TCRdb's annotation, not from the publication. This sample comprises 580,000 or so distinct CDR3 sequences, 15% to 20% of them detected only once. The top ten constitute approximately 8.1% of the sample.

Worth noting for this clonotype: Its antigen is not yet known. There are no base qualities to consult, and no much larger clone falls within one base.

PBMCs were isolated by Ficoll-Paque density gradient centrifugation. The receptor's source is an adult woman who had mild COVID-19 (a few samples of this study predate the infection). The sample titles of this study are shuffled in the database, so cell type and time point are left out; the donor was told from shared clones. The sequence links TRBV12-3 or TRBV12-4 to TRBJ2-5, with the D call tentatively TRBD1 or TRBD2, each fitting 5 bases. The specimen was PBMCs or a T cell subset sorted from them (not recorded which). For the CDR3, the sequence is CASSPSGRQETQYF. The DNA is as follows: TGTGCCAGCAGTCCCTCGGGACGGCAAGAGACCCAGTACTTC.